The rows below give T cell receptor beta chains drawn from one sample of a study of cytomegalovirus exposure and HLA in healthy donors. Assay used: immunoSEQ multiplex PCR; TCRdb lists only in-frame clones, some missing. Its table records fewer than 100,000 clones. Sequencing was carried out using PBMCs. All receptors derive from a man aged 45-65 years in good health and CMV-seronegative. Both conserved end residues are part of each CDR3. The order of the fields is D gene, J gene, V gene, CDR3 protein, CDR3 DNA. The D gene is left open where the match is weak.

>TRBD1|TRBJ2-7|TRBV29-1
CSVEVPTGDMGEQYF
TGCAGCGTTGAAGTCCCGACAGGGGATATGGGCGAGCAGTACTTC
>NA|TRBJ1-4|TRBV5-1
CASSLGPGPNEKLFF
TGCGCCAGCAGCTTGGGGCCAGGGCCTAATGAAAAACTGTTTTTT
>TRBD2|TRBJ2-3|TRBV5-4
CASSLDATGGPPDTQYF
TGTGCCAGCAGCTTGGACGCGACGGGGGGGCCACCAGATACGCAGTATTTT
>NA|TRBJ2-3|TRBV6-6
CASSYPGRGADTQYF
TGTGCCAGCAGTTACCCTGGCAGGGGGGCAGATACGCAGTATTTT
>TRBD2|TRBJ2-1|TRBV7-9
CASSLLTSGGALSYNEQFF
TGTGCCAGCAGCCTCCTCACTAGCGGGGGGGCCCTATCCTACAATGAGCAGTTCTTC
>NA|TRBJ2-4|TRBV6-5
CASSYGSWRVEDIQYF
TGTGCCAGCAGTTACGGTTCTTGGAGGGTAGAGGACATTCAGTACTTC
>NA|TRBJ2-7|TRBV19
CASSLYRGYEQYF
TGTGCCAGTAGTCTCTATAGGGGCTACGAGCAGTACTTC
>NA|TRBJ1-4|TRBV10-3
CAISESLTPGSSATNEKLFF
TGTGCCATCAGTGAGTCGTTAACCCCGGGGTCTTCGGCAACTAATGAAAAACTGTTTTTT
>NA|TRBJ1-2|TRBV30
CAWSVTGSRGYTF
TGTGCCTGGAGTGTAACAGGGAGCAGGGGCTACACCTTC
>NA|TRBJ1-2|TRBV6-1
CASMGRSYGYTF
TGTGCCAGCATGGGGAGAAGCTATGGCTACACCTTC
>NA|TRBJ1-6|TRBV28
CASSLEQHNSPLHF
TGTGCCAGCAGTTTGGAACAGCATAATTCACCCCTCCACTTT
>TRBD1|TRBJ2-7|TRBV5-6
CASSLLGQAGYEQYF
TGTGCCAGCAGCTTGTTGGGACAGGCCGGCTACGAGCAGTACTTC
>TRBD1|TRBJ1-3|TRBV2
CASRDSSGNTIYF
TGTGCCAGTAGGGACAGCTCTGGAAACACCATATATTTT
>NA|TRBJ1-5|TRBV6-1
CASSRRAGWHGPQHF
TGTGCCAGCAGTCGCCGGGCAGGGTGGCACGGACCCCAGCATTTT
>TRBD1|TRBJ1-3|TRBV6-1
CASSEALRTGPGNTIYF
TGTGCCAGCAGTGAAGCTCTGAGGACAGGGCCTGGAAACACCATATATTTT
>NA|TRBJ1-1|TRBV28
CASSLSQRRAGQKNTEAFF
TGTGCCAGCAGTTTATCTCAGCGAAGAGCCGGACAGAAGAACACTGAAGCTTTCTTT
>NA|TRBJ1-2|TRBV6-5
CASSYSGRGNYGYTF
TGTGCCAGCAGTTACTCGGGCAGGGGCAACTATGGCTACACCTTC
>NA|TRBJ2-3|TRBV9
CASSRGTPDTQYF
TGCGCCAGCAGCAGGGGCACCCCAGATACGCAGTATTTT
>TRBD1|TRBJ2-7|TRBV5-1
CATTWGTGDGEQYF
TGCGCCACCACATGGGGGACAGGGGACGGGGAGCAGTACTTC
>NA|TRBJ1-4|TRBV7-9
CASKGALAGPINEKLFF
TGTGCCAGCAAAGGGGCTTTGGCGGGACCGATTAATGAAAAACTGTTTTTT
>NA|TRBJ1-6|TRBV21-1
CASSKVKVYRRYNSPLHF
TGTGCCAGCAGCAAAGTAAAGGTATATAGGCGGTATAATTCACCCCTCCACTTT
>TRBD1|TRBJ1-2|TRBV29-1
CSARGQDYGYTF
TGCAGCGCCCGGGGACAGGACTATGGCTACACCTTC
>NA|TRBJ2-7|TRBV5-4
CASSLIQGTYEQYF
TGTGCCAGCAGCTTGATACAGGGAACCTACGAGCAGTACTTC
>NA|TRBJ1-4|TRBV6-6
CASSYWGGEKLFF
TGTGCCAGCAGTTACTGGGGGGGGGAAAAACTGTTTTTT
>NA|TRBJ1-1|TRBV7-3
CASSAGSDTEAFF
TGTGCCAGCAGCGCCGGGAGTGACACTGAAGCTTTCTTT
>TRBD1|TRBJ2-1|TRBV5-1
CASSLTGGGYNEQFF
TGCGCCAGCAGCTTGACAGGGGGCGGGTACAATGAGCAGTTCTTC
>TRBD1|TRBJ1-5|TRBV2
CASSDDRAGNQPQHF
TGTGCCAGCAGTGACGACAGGGCTGGCAATCAGCCCCAGCATTTT
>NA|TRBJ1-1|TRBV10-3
CASRRGLEAFF
TGTGCCAGCAGAAGAGGGCTTGAAGCTTTCTTT
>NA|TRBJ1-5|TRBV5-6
CASSREGQYSNQPQHF
TGTGCCAGCAGCCGGGAAGGTCAGTATAGCAATCAGCCCCAGCATTTT
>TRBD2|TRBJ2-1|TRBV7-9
CASSGIAGGSRVQFF
TGTGCCAGCAGCGGAATAGCGGGGGGTAGTAGAGTGCAGTTCTTC
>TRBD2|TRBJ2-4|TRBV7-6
CASSLVSGLEQIQYF
TGTGCCAGCAGCTTAGTATCGGGACTAGAACAGATTCAGTACTTC
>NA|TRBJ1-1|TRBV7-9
CASSDGGNRAFEAFF
TGTGCCAGCAGTGACGGGGGGAACAGGGCATTCGAAGCTTTCTTT
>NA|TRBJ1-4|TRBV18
CASHRSGEKLFF
TGTGCCAGCCACCGAAGCGGTGAAAAACTGTTTTTT
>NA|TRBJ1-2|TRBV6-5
CASNPRWGDDGYTF
TGTGCCAGCAATCCGAGGTGGGGGGACGATGGCTACACCTTC
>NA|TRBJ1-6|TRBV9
CASSAVENNSPLHF
TGTGCCAGCAGCGCAGTGGAGAATAATTCACCCCTCCACTTT
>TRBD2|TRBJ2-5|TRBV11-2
CASSLGMRGVWETQYF
TGTGCCAGCAGCCTGGGAATGCGGGGGGTATGGGAGACCCAGTACTTC
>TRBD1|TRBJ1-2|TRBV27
CASTYGQGYGYTF
TGTGCCAGCACCTACGGACAGGGCTACGGCTACACCTTC
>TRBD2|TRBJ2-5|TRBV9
CASSVGMGGGTKETQYF
TGTGCCAGCAGCGTAGGAATGGGCGGGGGGACTAAAGAGACCCAGTACTTC